This is a list of T cell receptor beta chains from one sample in a study of identical twins. TCRdb reanalysed the 5' RACE reads using MiXCR and keeps one entry per CDR3 protein. This table has roughly 350,000 distinct CDR3 sequences, about 12% appearing once. This sample also appeared in a second study, on yellow fever vaccine responses in identical twins.

The source material was CD8+ T cells sorted from blood. These receptor sequences come from a woman younger than 30 in good health. CDR3s include the opening cysteine and the closing phenylalanine or tryptophan. The D gene is left open where the match is weak. Clone size is not always given. Where it is, it says once, few, many or a class for expanded clones.

D gene: TRBD1
V gene: TRBV29-1
clone size: few
J gene: TRBJ2-1
CDR3 protein: CSVFSPGQGAYNEQFF
CDR3 DNA: TGCAGCGTTTTTTCACCGGGACAGGGGGCCTACAATGAGCAGTTCTTC

D gene: NA
V gene: TRBV4-2
clone size: many
J gene: TRBJ2-5
CDR3 protein: CASSRAGPQETQYF
CDR3 DNA: TGTGCCAGCAGCCGAGCGGGCCCCCAAGAGACCCAGTACTTC

D gene: NA
V gene: TRBV2
clone size: many
J gene: TRBJ1-4
CDR3 protein: CASSEAGATNEKLFF
CDR3 DNA: TGTGCCAGCAGTGAAGCAGGGGCAACTAATGAAAAACTGTTTTTT

D gene: TRBD2
V gene: TRBV6-2/TRBV6-3
clone size: NA
J gene: TRBJ2-2
CDR3 protein: CASSSSGGESTGELFF
CDR3 DNA: TGTGCCAGCAGTTCTAGCGGGGGGGAGAGCACCGGGGAGCTGTTTTTT

D gene: TRBD2
V gene: TRBV24-1
clone size: NA
J gene: TRBJ2-3
CDR3 protein: CATEGLAGDLDTQYF
CDR3 DNA: TGTGCCACTGAGGGACTAGCGGGAGATTTAGATACGCAGTATTTT

D gene: NA
V gene: TRBV4-1
clone size: many
J gene: TRBJ2-7
CDR3 protein: CASSQEGYRSYEQYF
CDR3 DNA: TGCGCCAGCAGCCAAGAGGGATATAGGTCCTACGAGCAGTACTTC

D gene: TRBD1
V gene: TRBV5-1
clone size: few
J gene: TRBJ2-3
CDR3 protein: CASSQGTGGSTDTQYF
CDR3 DNA: TGCGCCAGCAGCCAAGGGACAGGGGGGAGCACAGATACGCAGTATTTT

D gene: NA
V gene: TRBV7-2
clone size: few
J gene: TRBJ2-7
CDR3 protein: CASSPGITWEQYF
CDR3 DNA: TGTGCCAGCAGCCCTGGGATCACGTGGGAGCAGTACTTC

D gene: TRBD1
V gene: TRBV5-1
clone size: NA
J gene: TRBJ1-1
CDR3 protein: CASSHLDQGGTEAFF
CDR3 DNA: TGCGCCAGCAGCCATCTTGACCAGGGGGGTACTGAAGCTTTCTTT

D gene: TRBD2
V gene: TRBV20-1
clone size: few
J gene: TRBJ2-1
CDR3 protein: CSANPRWREGTYNEQFF
CDR3 DNA: TGCAGTGCTAACCCCCGTTGGCGGGAGGGAACCTACAATGAGCAGTTCTTC

D gene: TRBD2
V gene: TRBV9
clone size: few
J gene: TRBJ2-3
CDR3 protein: CASSALAGGSADTQYF
CDR3 DNA: TGTGCCAGCAGCGCTCTAGCGGGAGGGTCGGCAGATACGCAGTATTTT

D gene: NA
V gene: TRBV5-6
clone size: NA
J gene: TRBJ2-3
CDR3 protein: CASSLGQGGIDTQYF
CDR3 DNA: TGTGCCAGCAGCTTGGGACAGGGAGGAATAGATACGCAGTATTTT

D gene: TRBD1
V gene: TRBV6-1
clone size: few
J gene: TRBJ2-1
CDR3 protein: CASSEATGAYNEQFF
CDR3 DNA: TGTGCCAGCAGTGAAGCCACAGGGGCCTACAATGAGCAGTTCTTC

D gene: NA
V gene: TRBV29-1
clone size: once
J gene: TRBJ1-1
CDR3 protein: CSVEDGAGNTEAFF
CDR3 DNA: TGCAGCGTTGAAGATGGGGCAGGGAACACTGAAGCTTTCTTT

D gene: TRBD2
V gene: TRBV5-1
clone size: few
J gene: TRBJ2-7
CDR3 protein: CASSLAASGSYEQYF
CDR3 DNA: TGCGCCAGCAGCTTGGCCGCTAGCGGTTCCTACGAGCAGTACTTC

D gene: NA
V gene: TRBV6-5
clone size: few
J gene: TRBJ1-1
CDR3 protein: CASSYSGSEAFF
CDR3 DNA: TGTGCCAGCAGTTACTCAGGGAGTGAAGCTTTCTTT

D gene: NA
V gene: TRBV12-3/TRBV12-4
clone size: many
J gene: TRBJ2-6
CDR3 protein: CASHSGGYSGANVLTF
CDR3 DNA: TGTGCCAGCCATTCGGGCGGATACTCTGGGGCCAACGTCCTGACTTTC

D gene: TRBD2
V gene: TRBV5-1
clone size: few
J gene: TRBJ2-1
CDR3 protein: CASSLSVAGAPRNNEQFF
CDR3 DNA: TGCGCCAGCAGCTTGTCGGTAGCGGGGGCTCCGAGGAACAATGAGCAGTTCTTC

D gene: TRBD2
V gene: TRBV27
clone size: few
J gene: TRBJ2-5
CDR3 protein: CASSAGLAEPETQYF
CDR3 DNA: TGTGCCAGCAGTGCGGGACTAGCGGAACCAGAGACCCAGTACTTC

D gene: NA
V gene: TRBV7-9
clone size: NA
J gene: TRBJ2-7
CDR3 protein: CASSSPGSSYEQYF
CDR3 DNA: TGTGCCAGCAGCTCTCCCGGTAGCTCCTACGAGCAGTACTTC

D gene: NA
V gene: TRBV12-3/TRBV12-4
clone size: NA
J gene: TRBJ1-1
CDR3 protein: CASSFSLVPVNTEAFF
CDR3 DNA: TGTGCCAGCAGTTTTTCCCTGGTCCCGGTTAACACTGAAGCTTTCTTT

D gene: TRBD1
V gene: TRBV6-4
clone size: NA
J gene: TRBJ2-6
CDR3 protein: CASRQGAGANVLTF
CDR3 DNA: TGTGCCAGTAGACAGGGGGCTGGGGCCAACGTCCTGACTTTC

D gene: NA
V gene: TRBV24-1
clone size: few
J gene: TRBJ1-1
CDR3 protein: CATSEGFDTEAFF
CDR3 DNA: TGTGCCACCAGTGAGGGTTTCGACACTGAAGCTTTCTTT

D gene: NA
V gene: TRBV6-2/TRBV6-3
clone size: many
J gene: TRBJ1-1
CDR3 protein: CASGRRGRNTEAFF
CDR3 DNA: TGTGCCAGCGGTCGACGGGGAAGGAACACTGAAGCTTTCTTT

D gene: TRBD2
V gene: TRBV4-1
clone size: many
J gene: TRBJ2-1
CDR3 protein: CASSPRGGAYNEQFF
CDR3 DNA: TGCGCCAGCAGCCCCCGGGGGGGGGCCTACAATGAGCAGTTCTTC

D gene: TRBD2
V gene: TRBV9
clone size: few
J gene: TRBJ2-1
CDR3 protein: CASSVMSGRAWNEQFF
CDR3 DNA: TGTGCCAGCAGCGTGATGAGCGGGAGGGCATGGAATGAGCAGTTCTTC

D gene: NA
V gene: TRBV6-1
clone size: NA
J gene: TRBJ1-1
CDR3 protein: CASSELGPGTEAFF
CDR3 DNA: TGTGCCAGCAGTGAATTGGGCCCCGGGACTGAAGCTTTCTTT

D gene: NA
V gene: TRBV12-3/TRBV12-4
clone size: NA
J gene: TRBJ2-1
CDR3 protein: CASSLTSVGLPLNEQFF
CDR3 DNA: TGTGCCAGCAGTTTAACGTCGGTAGGGTTGCCCTTAAATGAGCAGTTCTTC

D gene: TRBD1
V gene: TRBV4-1
clone size: NA
J gene: TRBJ1-2
CDR3 protein: CASSPGPGTGEEGYTF
CDR3 DNA: TGCGCCAGCAGCCCGGGGCCCGGGACAGGGGAGGAAGGCTACACCTTC

D gene: NA
V gene: TRBV2
clone size: NA
J gene: TRBJ2-7
CDR3 protein: CASLRVTYEQYF
CDR3 DNA: TGTGCCAGCCTACGCGTCACCTACGAGCAGTACTTC

D gene: NA
V gene: TRBV21-1
clone size: NA
J gene: TRBJ2-2
CDR3 protein: CASSKYGLAENTGELFF
CDR3 DNA: TGTGCCAGCAGCAAATACGGACTAGCGGAAAACACCGGGGAGCTGTTTTTT

D gene: NA
V gene: TRBV4-1
clone size: many
J gene: TRBJ2-1
CDR3 protein: CASSRDNEQFF
CDR3 DNA: TGCGCCAGCAGCCGTGACAATGAGCAGTTCTTC

D gene: NA
V gene: TRBV29-1
clone size: many
J gene: TRBJ2-1
CDR3 protein: CSAMGSDISEQFF
CDR3 DNA: TGCAGCGCCATGGGGTCAGATATTAGTGAGCAGTTCTTC

D gene: NA
V gene: TRBV5-5
clone size: few
J gene: TRBJ2-2
CDR3 protein: CASSLYPEPAGELFF
CDR3 DNA: TGTGCCAGCAGCTTGTATCCGGAACCCGCCGGGGAGCTGTTTTTT

D gene: NA
V gene: TRBV12-3/TRBV12-4
clone size: NA
J gene: TRBJ1-1
CDR3 protein: CASSLGATAATEAFF
CDR3 DNA: TGTGCCAGCAGTTTAGGGGCAACAGCGGCCACTGAAGCTTTCTTT

D gene: TRBD1
V gene: TRBV27
clone size: NA
J gene: TRBJ2-3
CDR3 protein: CASSHTGVGTDTQYF
CDR3 DNA: TGTGCCAGCAGTCATACAGGGGTGGGGACAGATACGCAGTATTTT

D gene: TRBD1
V gene: TRBV29-1
clone size: NA
J gene: TRBJ1-2
CDR3 protein: CSVGRDSSNYGYTF
CDR3 DNA: TGCAGCGTAGGCCGGGACAGTTCTAACTATGGCTACACCTTC

D gene: TRBD2
V gene: TRBV29-1
clone size: NA
J gene: TRBJ2-1
CDR3 protein: CSVEDGTSGTTPYNEQFF
CDR3 DNA: TGCAGCGTTGAAGATGGGACTAGCGGGACCACGCCCTACAATGAGCAGTTCTTC

D gene: NA
V gene: TRBV4-1
clone size: NA
J gene: TRBJ2-2
CDR3 protein: CASSLSGTENTGELFFF
CDR3 DNA: NA

D gene: TRBD1
V gene: TRBV5-1
clone size: few
J gene: TRBJ2-3
CDR3 protein: CASTTWLGGQGEDTQYF
CDR3 DNA: TGCGCCAGCACCACTTGGTTAGGGGGCCAGGGAGAGGATACGCAGTATTTT

D gene: NA
V gene: TRBV24-1
clone size: few
J gene: TRBJ2-2
CDR3 protein: CATSDFAYGELFF
CDR3 DNA: TGTGCCACCAGTGATTTCGCATACGGGGAGCTGTTTTTT

D gene: TRBD1
V gene: TRBV11-2
clone size: many
J gene: TRBJ2-1
CDR3 protein: CASSLRFRTGDDEQFF
CDR3 DNA: TGTGCCAGCAGCTTAAGGTTTAGGACAGGGGACGATGAGCAGTTCTTC

D gene: NA
V gene: TRBV12-3/TRBV12-4
clone size: NA
J gene: TRBJ2-1
CDR3 protein: CASTLGGDYNEQFF
CDR3 DNA: TGTGCCAGCACCCTCGGGGGAGACTACAATGAGCAGTTCTTC

D gene: TRBD2
V gene: TRBV7-6
clone size: NA
J gene: TRBJ2-7
CDR3 protein: CASSFSGGSDEQYF
CDR3 DNA: TGTGCCAGCAGCTTTTCCGGGGGGTCGGACGAGCAGTACTTC

D gene: TRBD1
V gene: TRBV20-1
clone size: few
J gene: TRBJ2-5
CDR3 protein: CSARDGQGQETQYF
CDR3 DNA: TGCAGTGCTAGAGATGGACAGGGACAAGAGACCCAGTACTTC

D gene: TRBD2
V gene: TRBV2
clone size: NA
J gene: TRBJ2-3
CDR3 protein: CATRLAGDPTDTQYF
CDR3 DNA: TGTGCCACCCGACTAGCGGGAGATCCCACAGATACGCAGTATTTT

D gene: NA
V gene: TRBV7-6
clone size: few
J gene: TRBJ2-1
CDR3 protein: CASSLGASYNEQFF
CDR3 DNA: TGTGCCAGCAGCTTAGGGGCTTCGTACAATGAGCAGTTCTTC

D gene: NA
V gene: TRBV4-1
clone size: few
J gene: TRBJ2-3
CDR3 protein: CASSQGWLGTDTQYF
CDR3 DNA: TGCGCCAGCAGCCAAGGCTGGTTGGGCACAGATACGCAGTATTTT